These T cell receptor beta chains were read from a single sample in a study of siplizumab effects on memory and regulatory T cells. Profiled with immunoSEQ multiplex PCR; TCRdb holds only in-frame clones, not every one. The table lists roughly 100,000 clones, about 92% of them singletons, with less than 0.35% in the top ten. The source material was CD4+ T cells sorted from blood. These receptors were taken from a human donor in good health. The CDR3 runs from the conserved cysteine through the conserved F or W. Fields, in order: J gene, V gene, D gene, CDR3 length, clone size, CDR3 protein, CDR3 DNA. The D gene is left open where the match is weak. Size is stated for part of the rows, as once, few or many counts, or as a class when the clone is expanded.

TRBJ2-7 | TRBV7-2 | TRBD2 | 15 | . | CASSPTSGASYEQYF | TGTGCCAGCAGTCCGACTAGCGGGGCATCCTACGAGCAGTACTTC
TRBJ2-2 | TRBV5-1 | . | 14 | once | CASSFGGNTGELFF | TGCGCCAGCAGCTTCGGGGGAAACACCGGGGAGCTGTTTTTT
TRBJ2-2 | TRBV4-1 | . | 13 | . | CASSQVLVGELFF | TGCGCCAGCAGCCAAGTATTGGTCGGGGAGCTGTTTTTT
TRBJ1-5 | TRBV6-6 | . | 15 | . | CASSYPGDSNQPQHF | TGTGCCAGCAGTTACCCCGGGGATAGCAATCAGCCCCAGCATTTT
TRBJ1-1 | TRBV5-4 | . | 14 | . | CASRLQGPNTEAFF | TGTGCCAGCAGATTACAGGGTCCGAACACTGAAGCTTTCTTT
TRBJ1-2 | TRBV20-1 | . | 11 | . | CSAIDFAGYTF | TGCAGTGCGATAGACTTCGCTGGCTACACCTTC
TRBJ1-1 | TRBV6-5 | TRBD1 | 14 | . | CASKPDREVTEAFF | TGTGCCAGCAAACCCGACAGGGAAGTCACTGAAGCTTTCTTT
TRBJ2-1 | TRBV12-5 | TRBD2 | 18 | . | CASGLGLAGGPSYNEQFF | TGTGCTAGTGGTTTGGGACTAGCGGGAGGGCCCTCCTACAATGAGCAGTTCTTC
TRBJ2-1 | TRBV30 | TRBD2 | 15 | once | CAWSRSGGRYNEQFF | TGTGCCTGGAGCCGCTCGGGAGGGCGATACAATGAGCAGTTCTTC
TRBJ1-5 | TRBV6-5 | . | 15 | . | CASKSLAKDYQPQHF | TGTGCCAGCAAGTCCCTGGCCAAGGACTATCAGCCCCAGCATTTT
TRBJ2-5 | TRBV18 | . | 13 | . | CASSPPTQETQYF | TGTGCCAGCTCACCACCAACCCAAGAGACCCAGTACTTC
TRBJ2-3 | TRBV5-4 | . | 13 | . | CASSPNTPDTQYF | TGTGCCAGCAGCCCAAATACCCCAGATACGCAGTATTTT
TRBJ2-3 | TRBV10-1 | TRBD2 | 15 | . | CASSDYSGSTDTQYF | TGCGCCAGCAGTGACTATAGCGGGAGCACAGATACGCAGTATTTT
TRBJ1-5 | TRBV7-8 | . | 16 | few | CASSSHRRDANQPQHF | TGTGCCAGCAGCTCGCATAGGAGGGACGCCAATCAGCCCCAGCATTTT
TRBJ2-1 | TRBV2 | . | 13 | . | CASSGSISGEQFF | TGTGCCAGCAGTGGATCTATATCTGGTGAGCAGTTCTTC
TRBJ2-1 | TRBV5-1 | TRBD1 | 15 | . | CASSGTGETYNEQFF | TGCGCCAGCAGCGGGACAGGGGAGACCTACAATGAGCAGTTCTTC
TRBJ1-4 | TRBV10-3 | . | 15 | . | CAISESGSSEEKLFF | TGTGCCATCAGTGAGTCGGGCAGTTCGGAAGAAAAACTGTTTTTT
TRBJ1-2 | TRBV18 | TRBD1 | 14 | . | CASSPSGQGMGYTF | TGTGCCAGCTCACCATCGGGACAGGGTATGGGCTACACCTTC
TRBJ2-1 | TRBV5-1 | TRBD1 | 15 | . | CASSQRPGTGNEQFF | TGCGCCAGCAGCCAGAGACCCGGGACAGGCAATGAGCAGTTCTTC
TRBJ2-7 | TRBV30 | . | 11 | . | CAWSEFSEQYF | TGTGCCTGGAGTGAATTCAGCGAGCAGTACTTC
TRBJ2-3 | TRBV5-1 | . | 14 | once | CASSLELAADTQYF | TGCGCCAGCAGCTTGGAGCTAGCTGCAGATACGCAGTATTTT
TRBJ1-4 | TRBV7-9 | . | 14 | . | CASSLYGTNEKLFF | TGTGCCAGCAGCTTATACGGGACTAATGAAAAACTGTTTTTT
TRBJ2-1 | TRBV11-2 | . | 13 | . | CASSLTSAHEQFF | TGTGCCAGCAGCTTAACCAGTGCCCATGAGCAGTTCTTC
TRBJ2-1 | TRBV11-1 | . | 13 | few | CASSLVGFSEQFF | TGTGCCAGCAGCTTAGTCGGGTTCAGTGAGCAGTTCTTC
TRBJ2-4 | TRBV6-5 | . | 14 | . | CASSYGGFENIQYF | TGTGCCAGCAGTTACGGTGGGTTTGAAAACATTCAGTACTTC
TRBJ1-5 | TRBV6-5 | . | 15 | . | CASSPAGGNYQPQHF | TGTGCCAGCAGTCCCGCGGGGGGAAACTATCAGCCCCAGCATTTT
TRBJ2-7 | TRBV4-1 | . | 12 | . | CASSLPDGVQYF | TGCGCCAGCAGCCTACCGGACGGGGTGCAGTACTTC
TRBJ1-2 | TRBV4-1 | TRBD1 | 16 | . | CASSQGVGQGARGYTF | TGCGCCAGCAGCCAAGGTGTGGGACAGGGAGCACGGGGCTACACCTTC
TRBJ1-4 | TRBV30 | . | 13 | . | CACWTATNEKLFF | TGTGCCTGCTGGACTGCAACTAATGAAAAACTGTTTTTT
TRBJ2-3 | TRBV10-3 | . | 13 | once | CAIGIEPGDTQYF | TGTGCCATCGGTATAGAACCGGGAGATACGCAGTATTTT
TRBJ2-1 | TRBV11-2 | TRBD2 | 15 | . | CASSPLAGGYNEQFF | TGTGCCAGCAGCCCTTTAGCGGGGGGCTACAATGAGCAGTTCTTC
TRBJ2-5 | TRBV29-1 | . | 12 | . | CSVDTGPKTQYF | TGCAGCGTTGATACAGGGCCAAAGACCCAGTACTTC
TRBJ2-7 | TRBV10-1 | . | 15 | . | CASSLNGQAGYEQYF | TGCGCCAGCAGCCTTAACGGGCAGGCCGGTTACGAGCAGTACTTC
TRBJ2-3 | TRBV5-4 | . | 12 | . | CASSLEADTQYF | TGTGCCAGCAGCTTGGAGGCGGATACGCAGTATTTT
TRBJ1-5 | TRBV6-6 | . | 11 | few | CASSYSGTQHF | TGTGCCAGCAGTTACTCGGGGACCCAGCATTTT
TRBJ2-7 | TRBV25-1 | . | 15 | . | CASSETGKGSYEQYF | TGTGCCAGCAGTGAAACAGGGAAAGGCTCCTACGAGCAGTACTTC
TRBJ1-5 | TRBV10-2 | . | 15 | . | CASRADSNSNQPQHF | TGCGCCAGCAGAGCAGACAGCAATAGCAATCAGCCCCAGCATTTT
TRBJ1-1 | TRBV14 | . | 14 | . | CASSRRHQNTEAFF | TGTGCCAGCAGCCGAAGACACCAGAACACTGAAGCTTTCTTT
TRBJ2-7 | TRBV11-2 | TRBD1 | 14 | . | CASSVDRGPYEQYF | TGTGCCAGCAGCGTCGACAGGGGACCCTACGAGCAGTACTTC
TRBJ1-2 | TRBV9 | TRBD1 | 18 | . | CASSVGFGMGTGGSGYTF | TGTGCCAGCAGCGTCGGGTTTGGGATGGGGACAGGGGGCAGTGGCTACACCTTC
TRBJ2-1 | TRBV5-4 | TRBD2 | 17 | once | CASSLGTSGGFYNEQFF | TGTGCCAGCAGCTTGGGGACTAGCGGGGGGTTCTACAATGAGCAGTTCTTC
TRBJ1-1 | TRBV5-6 | . | 15 | few | CASSLFGQVNTEAFF | TGTGCCAGCAGCTTGTTTGGACAAGTGAACACTGAAGCTTTCTTT
TRBJ2-1 | TRBV19 | . | 14 | . | CASRVRLGQNEQFF | TGTGCCAGTAGGGTCCGACTAGGTCAGAATGAGCAGTTCTTC
TRBJ2-1 | TRBV5-1 | TRBD2 | 16 | . | CASSLVGSGIYNEQFF | TGCGCCAGCAGCTTGGTAGGTAGCGGGATTTACAATGAGCAGTTCTTC
TRBJ1-1 | TRBV6-6 | . | 12 | . | CASRNPNTEAFF | TGTGCCAGCAGAAATCCGAACACTGAAGCTTTCTTT
TRBJ1-6 | TRBV4-2 | . | 18 | . | CASSQAPLAGEDNSPLHF | TGTGCCAGCAGCCAGGCTCCTTTGGCGGGTGAGGATAATTCACCCCTCCACTTT
TRBJ2-1 | TRBV20-1 | . | 11 | . | CSAELVSEQFF | TGCAGTGCAGAACTAGTTTCTGAGCAGTTCTTC
TRBJ1-2 | TRBV20-1 | TRBD1 | 11 | . | CSAPTGFGYTF | TGCAGTGCGCCGACAGGGTTTGGCTACACCTTC
TRBJ2-7 | TRBV7-9 | TRBD2 | 14 | . | CASSLRERPYEQYF | TGTGCCAGCAGCTTGCGGGAGAGACCCTACGAGCAGTACTTC
TRBJ2-2 | TRBV7-2 | TRBD2 | 17 | . | CASSYQGGRANTGELFF | TGTGCCAGCAGCTATCAAGGCGGGAGGGCCAACACCGGGGAGCTGTTTTTT
TRBJ2-7 | TRBV10-2 | . | 12 | . | CASSQQGLEQYF | TGCGCCAGCAGCCAACAGGGCCTCGAGCAGTACTTC
TRBJ2-1 | TRBV19 | TRBD2 | 15 | . | CASRGGTSGYNEQFF | TGTGCCAGTAGGGGGGGGACTAGCGGGTACAATGAGCAGTTCTTC
TRBJ1-2 | TRBV5-6 | . | 14 | . | CASSLGPSAYGYTF | TGTGCCAGCAGCTTGGGTCCCTCTGCCTATGGCTACACCTTC
TRBJ1-5 | TRBV4-1 | TRBD1 | 15 | . | CASSYRTGYDQPQHF | TGCGCCAGCAGTTATAGGACAGGGTACGATCAGCCCCAGCATTTT
TRBJ2-7 | TRBV5-1 | TRBD2 | 14 | . | CASSLGIAGAEQYF | TGCGCCAGCAGCTTGGGAATAGCGGGAGCCGAGCAGTACTTC
TRBJ2-1 | TRBV12-5 | TRBD1 | 17 | . | CASGLVLGTGSNNEQFF | TGTGCTAGTGGTTTGGTACTTGGGACAGGGTCAAACAATGAGCAGTTCTTC
TRBJ2-3 | TRBV5-4 | . | 15 | . | CASSLVGAGTDTQYF | TGTGCCAGCAGCTTGGTAGGGGCGGGCACAGATACGCAGTATTTT
TRBJ1-4 | TRBV27 | . | 15 | . | CASSLRGEANEKLFF | TGTGCCAGCAGTTTGAGAGGGGAGGCTAATGAAAAACTGTTTTTT